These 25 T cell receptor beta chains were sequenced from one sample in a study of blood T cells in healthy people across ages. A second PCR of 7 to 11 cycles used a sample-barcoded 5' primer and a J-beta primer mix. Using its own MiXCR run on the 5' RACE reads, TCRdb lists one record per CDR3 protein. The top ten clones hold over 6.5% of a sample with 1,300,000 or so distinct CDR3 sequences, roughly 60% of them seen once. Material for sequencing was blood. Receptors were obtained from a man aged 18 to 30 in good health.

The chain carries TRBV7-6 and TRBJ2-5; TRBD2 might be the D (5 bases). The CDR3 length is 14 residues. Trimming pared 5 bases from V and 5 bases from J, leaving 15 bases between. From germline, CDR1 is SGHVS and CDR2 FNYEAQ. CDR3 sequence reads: CASSIWAGEETQYF. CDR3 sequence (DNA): TGTGCCAGCAGCATTTGGGCGGGCGAGGAGACCCAGTACTTC.

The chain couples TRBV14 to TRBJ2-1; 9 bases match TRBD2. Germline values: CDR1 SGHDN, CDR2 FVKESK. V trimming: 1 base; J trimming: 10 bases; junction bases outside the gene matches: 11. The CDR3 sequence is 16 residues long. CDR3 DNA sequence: TGTGCCAGCAGCCAAGGAGTAGCGGGAGCATTAGGGGAGCAGTTCTTC. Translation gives CASSQGVAGALGEQFF. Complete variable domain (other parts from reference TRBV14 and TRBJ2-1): EAGVTQFPSHSVIEKGQTVTLRCDPISGHDNLYWYRRVMGKEIKFLLHFVKESKQDESGMPNNRFLAERTGGTYSTLKVQPAELEDSGVYFCASSQGVAGALGEQFFGPGTRLTVL.

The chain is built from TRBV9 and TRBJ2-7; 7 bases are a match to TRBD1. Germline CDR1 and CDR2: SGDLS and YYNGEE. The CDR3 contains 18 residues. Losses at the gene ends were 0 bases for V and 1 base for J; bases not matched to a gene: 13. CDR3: CASSVEPWTGSASYEQYF. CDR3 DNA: TGTGCCAGCAGCGTAGAACCTTGGACAGGCTCAGCATCCTACGAGCAGTACTTC.

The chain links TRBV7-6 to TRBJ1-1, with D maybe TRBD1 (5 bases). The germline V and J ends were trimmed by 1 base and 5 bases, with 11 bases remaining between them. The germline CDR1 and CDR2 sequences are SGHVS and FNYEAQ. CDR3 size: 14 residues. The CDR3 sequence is CASSLGGPQTEAFF. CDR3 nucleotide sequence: TGTGCCAGCAGCTTAGGGGGCCCGCAAACTGAAGCTTTCTTT.

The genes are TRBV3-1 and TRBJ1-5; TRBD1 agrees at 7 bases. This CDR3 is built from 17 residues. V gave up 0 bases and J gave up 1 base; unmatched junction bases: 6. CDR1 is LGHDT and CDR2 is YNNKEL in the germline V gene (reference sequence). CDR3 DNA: TGTGCCAGCAGCCAAGATTGGGCAGGGGGGAGCAATCAGCCCCAGCATTTT. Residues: CASSQDWAGGSNQPQHF.

The CDR3 here is CASSPADSLQETQYF. In nucleotides, the CDR3 is TGCGCCAGCAGCCCCGCTGACAGTCTTCAAGAGACCCAGTACTTC. The gene calls are TRBV4-1 and TRBJ2-5; D might be TRBD1 (5 bases). V lost 4 bases and J lost 2, with 14 bases in between. This CDR3 is 15 amino acids long. CDR1 MGHRA and CDR2 YSYEKL come from the germline V gene.

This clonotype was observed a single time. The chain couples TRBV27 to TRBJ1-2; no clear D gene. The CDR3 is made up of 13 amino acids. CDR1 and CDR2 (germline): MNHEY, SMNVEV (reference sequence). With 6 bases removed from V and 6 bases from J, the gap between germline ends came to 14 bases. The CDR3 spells CASSVIRGDGYTF. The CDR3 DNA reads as TGTGCCAGCAGCGTTATCCGCGGGGATGGCTACACCTTC.

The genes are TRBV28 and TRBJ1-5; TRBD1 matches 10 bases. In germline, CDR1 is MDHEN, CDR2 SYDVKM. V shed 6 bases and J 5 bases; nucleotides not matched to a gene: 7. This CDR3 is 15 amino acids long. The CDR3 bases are TGTGCCAGCAGCTCGGGACAGGGGATCCATCAGCCCCAGCATTTT. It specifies CASSSGQGIHQPQHF. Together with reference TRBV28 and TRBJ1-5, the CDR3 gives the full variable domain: DVKVTQSSRYLVKRTGEKVFLECVQDMDHENMFWYRQDPGLGLRLIYFSYDVKMKEKGDIPEGYSVSREKKERFSLILESASTNQTSMYLCASSSGQGIHQPQHFGDGTRLSIL.

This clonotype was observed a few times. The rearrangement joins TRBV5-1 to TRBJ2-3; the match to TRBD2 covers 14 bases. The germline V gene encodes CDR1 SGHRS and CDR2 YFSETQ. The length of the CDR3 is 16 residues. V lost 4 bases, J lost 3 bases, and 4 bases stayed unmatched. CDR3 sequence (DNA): TGCGCCAGCAGCCTGACTAGCGGGAGGGGAACAGATACGCAGTATTTT. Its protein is CASSLTSGRGTDTQYF. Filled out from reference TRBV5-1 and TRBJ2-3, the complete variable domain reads KAGVTQTPRYLIKTRGQQVTLSCSPISGHRSVSWYQQTPGQGLQFLFEYFSETQRNKGNFPGRFSGRQFSNSRSEMNVSTLELGDSALYLCASSLTSGRGTDTQYFGPGTRLTVL.

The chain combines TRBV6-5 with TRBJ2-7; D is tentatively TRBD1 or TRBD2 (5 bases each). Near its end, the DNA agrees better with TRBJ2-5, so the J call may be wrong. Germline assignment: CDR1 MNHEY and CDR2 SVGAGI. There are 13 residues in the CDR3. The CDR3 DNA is TGTGCCAGCAAGGGACCAAACCGAGAGACCCAGTACTTC. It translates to CASKGPNRETQYF.

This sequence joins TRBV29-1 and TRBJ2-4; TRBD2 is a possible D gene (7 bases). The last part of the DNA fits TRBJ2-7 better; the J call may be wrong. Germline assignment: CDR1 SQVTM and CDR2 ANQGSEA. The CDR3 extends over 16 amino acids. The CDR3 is CSVAFAYNREGYEQYF. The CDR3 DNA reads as TGCAGCGTTGCTTTTGCTTATAACAGGGAGGGGTACGAGCAGTACTTC.

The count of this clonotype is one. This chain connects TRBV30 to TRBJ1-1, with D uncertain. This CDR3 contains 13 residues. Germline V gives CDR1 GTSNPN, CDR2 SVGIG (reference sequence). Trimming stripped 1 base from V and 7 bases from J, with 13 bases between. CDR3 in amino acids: CAWSALRSDEAFF. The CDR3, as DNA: TGTGCCTGGAGTGCTCTCAGGTCTGATGAAGCTTTCTTT.

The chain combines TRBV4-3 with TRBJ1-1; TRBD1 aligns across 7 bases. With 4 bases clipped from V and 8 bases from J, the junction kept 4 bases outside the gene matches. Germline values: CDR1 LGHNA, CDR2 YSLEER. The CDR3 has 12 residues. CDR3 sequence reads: CASSLQTGEAFF. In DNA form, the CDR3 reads TGCGCCAGCAGCCTACAGACAGGGGAAGCTTTCTTT.

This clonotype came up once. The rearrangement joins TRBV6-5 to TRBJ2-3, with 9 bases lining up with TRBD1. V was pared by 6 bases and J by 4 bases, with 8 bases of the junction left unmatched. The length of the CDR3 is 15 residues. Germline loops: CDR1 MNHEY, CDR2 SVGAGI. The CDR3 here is CASRGATGGSDTQYF. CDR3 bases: TGTGCCAGCAGGGGAGCGACAGGGGGGTCAGATACGCAGTATTTT.

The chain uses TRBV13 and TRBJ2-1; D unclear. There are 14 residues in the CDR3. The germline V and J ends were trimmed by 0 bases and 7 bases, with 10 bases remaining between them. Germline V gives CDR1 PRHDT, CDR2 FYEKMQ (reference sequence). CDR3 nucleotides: TGTGCCAGCAGCTTAGGCGTCCTCCGGAATGAGCAGTTCTTC. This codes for CASSLGVLRNEQFF.

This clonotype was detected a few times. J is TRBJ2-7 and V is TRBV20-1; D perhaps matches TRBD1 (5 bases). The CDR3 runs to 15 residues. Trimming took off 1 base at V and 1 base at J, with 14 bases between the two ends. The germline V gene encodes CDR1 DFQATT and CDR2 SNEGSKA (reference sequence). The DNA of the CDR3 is TGCAGTGCTAGAGCGGCCCGGACAATGTCCTACGAGCAGTACTTC. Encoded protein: CSARAARTMSYEQYF.

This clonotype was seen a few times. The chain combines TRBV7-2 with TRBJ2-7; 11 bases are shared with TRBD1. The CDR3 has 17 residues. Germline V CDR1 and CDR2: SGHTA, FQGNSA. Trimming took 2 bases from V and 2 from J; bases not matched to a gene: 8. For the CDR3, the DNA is TGTGCCAGCAGCTTAAGAGCAACGGGACAGGGGGCCTACGAGCAGTACTTC. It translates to CASSLRATGQGAYEQYF.

This chain's CDR3 is CASSFAENQPQHF. CDR3 coding DNA: TGTGCCAGCAGCTTCGCCGAGAATCAGCCCCAGCATTTT. The chain carries TRBV11-1 and TRBJ1-5; D gene unclear. CDR3 length equals 13 residues. V was clipped by 3 bases and J by 4 bases, with 7 bases between them. Germline CDR1 SGHAT, CDR2 FQDESV (reference sequence).

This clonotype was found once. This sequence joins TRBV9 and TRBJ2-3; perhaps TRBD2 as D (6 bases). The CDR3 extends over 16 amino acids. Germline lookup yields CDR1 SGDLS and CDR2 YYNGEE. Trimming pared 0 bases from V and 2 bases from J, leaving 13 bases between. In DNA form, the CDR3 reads TGTGCCAGCAGCGTAGATCTACTAGCCCTCACAGATACGCAGTATTTT. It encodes CASSVDLLALTDTQYF.

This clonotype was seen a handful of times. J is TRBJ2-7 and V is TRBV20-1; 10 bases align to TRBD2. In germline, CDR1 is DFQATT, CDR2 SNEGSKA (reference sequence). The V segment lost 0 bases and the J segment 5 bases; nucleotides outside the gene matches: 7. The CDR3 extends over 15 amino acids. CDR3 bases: TGCAGTGCTAGAGAGCCTAGCGGGAGCGCCGACGAGCAGTACTTC. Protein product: CSAREPSGSADEQYF.

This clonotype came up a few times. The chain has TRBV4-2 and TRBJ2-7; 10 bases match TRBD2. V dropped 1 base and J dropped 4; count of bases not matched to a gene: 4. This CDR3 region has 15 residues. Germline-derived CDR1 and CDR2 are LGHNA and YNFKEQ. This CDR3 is CASSQGVAGGYEQYF. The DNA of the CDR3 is TGTGCCAGCAGCCAAGGTGTAGCGGGAGGATACGAGCAGTACTTC.

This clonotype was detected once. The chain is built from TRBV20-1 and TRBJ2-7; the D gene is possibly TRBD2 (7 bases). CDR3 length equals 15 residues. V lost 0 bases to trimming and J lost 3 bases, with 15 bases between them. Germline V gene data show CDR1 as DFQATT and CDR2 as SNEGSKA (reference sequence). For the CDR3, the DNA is TGCAGTGCTAGAGATTATGCGGGGGCCAGCTACGAGCAGTACTTC. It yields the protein CSARDYAGASYEQYF.

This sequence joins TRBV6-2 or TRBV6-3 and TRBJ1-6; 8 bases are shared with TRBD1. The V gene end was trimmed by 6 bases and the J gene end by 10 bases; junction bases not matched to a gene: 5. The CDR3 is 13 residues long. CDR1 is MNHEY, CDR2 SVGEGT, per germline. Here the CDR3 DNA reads TGTGCCAGCAGCGGACAGGGTGCGTCACCCCTCCACTTT. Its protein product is CASSGQGASPLHF.

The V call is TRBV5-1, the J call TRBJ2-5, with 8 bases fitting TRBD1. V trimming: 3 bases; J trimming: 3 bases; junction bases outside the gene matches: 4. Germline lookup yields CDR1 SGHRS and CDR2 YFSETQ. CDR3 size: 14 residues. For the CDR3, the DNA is TGCGCCAGCAGCTGGCCGGGACAGGAAGAGACCCAGTACTTC. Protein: CASSWPGQEETQYF. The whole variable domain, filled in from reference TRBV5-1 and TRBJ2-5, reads KAGVTQTPRYLIKTRGQQVTLSCSPISGHRSVSWYQQTPGQGLQFLFEYFSETQRNKGNFPGRFSGRQFSNSRSEMNVSTLELGDSALYLCASSWPGQEETQYFGPGTRLLVL.

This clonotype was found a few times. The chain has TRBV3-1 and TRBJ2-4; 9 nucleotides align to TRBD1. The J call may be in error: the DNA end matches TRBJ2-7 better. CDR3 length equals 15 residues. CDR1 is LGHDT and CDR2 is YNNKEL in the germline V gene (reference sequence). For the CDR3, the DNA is TGTGCCAGCAGCCAAGATCCGGGGGACAGGGACGAGCAGTACTTC. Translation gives CASSQDPGDRDEQYF.